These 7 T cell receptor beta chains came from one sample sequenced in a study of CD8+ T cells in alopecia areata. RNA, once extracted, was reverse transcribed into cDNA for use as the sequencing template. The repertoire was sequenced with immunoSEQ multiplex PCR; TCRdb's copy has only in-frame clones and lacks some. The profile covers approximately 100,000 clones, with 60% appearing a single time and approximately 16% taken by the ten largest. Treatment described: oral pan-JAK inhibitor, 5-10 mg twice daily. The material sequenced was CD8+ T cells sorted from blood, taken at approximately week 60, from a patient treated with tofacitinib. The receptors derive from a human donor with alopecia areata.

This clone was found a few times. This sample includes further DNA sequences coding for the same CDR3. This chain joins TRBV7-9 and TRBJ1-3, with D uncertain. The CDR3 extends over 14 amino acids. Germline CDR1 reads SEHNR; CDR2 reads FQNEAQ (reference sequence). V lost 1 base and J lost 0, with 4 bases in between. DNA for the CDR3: TGTGCCAGCAGCTTAGGGAGCTCTGGAAACACCATATATTTT. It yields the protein CASSLGSSGNTIYF.

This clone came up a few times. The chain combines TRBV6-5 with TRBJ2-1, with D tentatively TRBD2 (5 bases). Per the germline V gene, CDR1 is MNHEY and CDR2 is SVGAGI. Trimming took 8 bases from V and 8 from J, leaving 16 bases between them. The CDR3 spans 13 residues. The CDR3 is CASSRAGWDEQFF. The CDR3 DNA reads TGTGCCAGCTCCCGGGCGGGTTGGGATGAGCAGTTCTTC.

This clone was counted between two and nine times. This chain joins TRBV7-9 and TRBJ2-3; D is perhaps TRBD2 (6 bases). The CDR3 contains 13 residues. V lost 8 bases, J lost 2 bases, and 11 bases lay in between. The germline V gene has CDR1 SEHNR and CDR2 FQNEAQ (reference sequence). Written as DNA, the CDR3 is TGTGCCAGCCCACCTAGCGACACAGATACGCAGTATTTT. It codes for CASPPSDTDTQYF.

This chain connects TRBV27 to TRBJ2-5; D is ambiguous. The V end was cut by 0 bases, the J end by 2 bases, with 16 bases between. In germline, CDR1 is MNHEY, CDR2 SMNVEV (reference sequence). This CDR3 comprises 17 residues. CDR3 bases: TGTGCCAGCAGTTTATCGGTTGAAGTGGCACAGCAAGAGACCCAGTACTTC. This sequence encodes CASSLSVEVAQQETQYF.

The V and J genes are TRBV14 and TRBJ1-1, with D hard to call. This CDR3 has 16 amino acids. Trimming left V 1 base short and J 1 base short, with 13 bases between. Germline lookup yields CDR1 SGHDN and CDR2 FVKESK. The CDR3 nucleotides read TGTGCCAGCAGCCAAGTTTTCCCGGTTCAGAACACTGAAGCTTTCTTT. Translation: CASSQVFPVQNTEAFF. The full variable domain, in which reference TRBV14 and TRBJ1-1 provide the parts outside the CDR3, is EAGVTQFPSHSVIEKGQTVTLRCDPISGHDNLYWYRRVMGKEIKFLLHFVKESKQDESGMPNNRFLAERTGGTYSTLKVQPAELEDSGVYFCASSQVFPVQNTEAFFGQGTRLTVV.

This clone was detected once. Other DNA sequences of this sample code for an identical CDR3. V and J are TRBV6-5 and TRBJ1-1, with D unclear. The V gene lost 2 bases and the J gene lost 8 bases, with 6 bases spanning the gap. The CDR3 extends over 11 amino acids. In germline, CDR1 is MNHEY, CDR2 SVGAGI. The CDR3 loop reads CASSYGTEAFF. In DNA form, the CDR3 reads TGTGCCAGCAGTTACGGTACCGAAGCTTTCTTT.

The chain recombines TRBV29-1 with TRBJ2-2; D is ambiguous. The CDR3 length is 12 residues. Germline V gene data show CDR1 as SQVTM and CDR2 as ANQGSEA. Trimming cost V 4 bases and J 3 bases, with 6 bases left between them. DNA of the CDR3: TGCAGCGTTGTCGGCGACACCGGGGAGCTGTTTTTT. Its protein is CSVVGDTGELFF.